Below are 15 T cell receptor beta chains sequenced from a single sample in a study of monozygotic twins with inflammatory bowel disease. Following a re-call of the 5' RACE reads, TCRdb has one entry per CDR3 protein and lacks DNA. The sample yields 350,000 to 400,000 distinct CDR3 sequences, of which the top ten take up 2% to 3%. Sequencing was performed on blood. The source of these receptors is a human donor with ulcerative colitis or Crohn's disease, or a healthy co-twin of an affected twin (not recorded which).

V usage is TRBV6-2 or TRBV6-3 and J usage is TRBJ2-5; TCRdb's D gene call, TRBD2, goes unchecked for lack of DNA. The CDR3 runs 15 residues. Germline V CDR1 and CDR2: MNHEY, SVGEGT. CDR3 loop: CASSYSSPSGETQYF.

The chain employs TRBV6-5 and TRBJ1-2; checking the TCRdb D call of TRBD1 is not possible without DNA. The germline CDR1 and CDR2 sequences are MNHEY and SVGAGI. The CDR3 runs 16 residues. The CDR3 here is CASSYSGRGRNYGYTF.

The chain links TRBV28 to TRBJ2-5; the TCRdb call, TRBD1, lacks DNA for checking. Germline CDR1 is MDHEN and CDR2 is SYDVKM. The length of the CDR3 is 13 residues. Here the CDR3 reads CASQRDTKETQYF.

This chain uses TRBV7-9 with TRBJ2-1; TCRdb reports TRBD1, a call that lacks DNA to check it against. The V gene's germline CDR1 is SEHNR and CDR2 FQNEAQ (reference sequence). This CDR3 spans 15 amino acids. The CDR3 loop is CASITRRGIIDEQFF.

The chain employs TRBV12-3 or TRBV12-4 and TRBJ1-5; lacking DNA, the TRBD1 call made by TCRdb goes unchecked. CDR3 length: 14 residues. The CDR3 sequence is CASAGTGGDQPQHF.

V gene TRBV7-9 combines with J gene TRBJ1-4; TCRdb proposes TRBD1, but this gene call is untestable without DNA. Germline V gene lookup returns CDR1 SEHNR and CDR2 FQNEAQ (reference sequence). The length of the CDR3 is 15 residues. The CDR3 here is CASSRRDRGREKLFF.

This chain's CDR3 is CASNPQGVGNQPQHF. The J gene is TRBJ1-5, the V gene TRBV19; the TCRdb D gene call, TRBD1, has no DNA to confirm it. This CDR3 has 15 amino acids. CDR1 LNHDA and CDR2 SQIVND come from the germline V gene (reference sequence).

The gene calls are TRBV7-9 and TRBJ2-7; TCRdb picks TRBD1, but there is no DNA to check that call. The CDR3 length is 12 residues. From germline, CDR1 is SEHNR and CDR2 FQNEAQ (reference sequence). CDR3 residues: CASSQLGTEHDF. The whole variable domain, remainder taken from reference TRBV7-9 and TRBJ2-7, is DTGVSQNPRHKITKRGQNVTFRCDPISEHNRLYWYRQTLGQGPEFLTYFQNEAQLEKSRLLSDRFSAERPKGSFSTLEIQRTEQGDSAMYLCASSQLGTEHDFGPGTRLTVT.

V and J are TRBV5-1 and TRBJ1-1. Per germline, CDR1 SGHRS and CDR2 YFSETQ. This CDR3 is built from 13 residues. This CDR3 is CASRGLEGTEAFF.

The CDR3 reads CASSAGVSGSPLHF. The rearrangement uses TRBV5-1 and TRBJ1-6; with no DNA, the TCRdb D assignment of TRBD1 cannot be verified. The germline V gene encodes CDR1 SGHRS and CDR2 YFSETQ. The CDR3 runs 14 residues.

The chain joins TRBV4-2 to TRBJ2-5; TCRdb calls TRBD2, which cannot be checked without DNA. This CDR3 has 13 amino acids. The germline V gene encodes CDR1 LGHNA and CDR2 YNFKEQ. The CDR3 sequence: CASSQVGGKTQYF.

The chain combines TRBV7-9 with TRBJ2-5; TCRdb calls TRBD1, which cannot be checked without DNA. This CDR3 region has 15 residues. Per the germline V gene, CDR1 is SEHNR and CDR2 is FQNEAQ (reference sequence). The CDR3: CASSLVQGAAETQYF.

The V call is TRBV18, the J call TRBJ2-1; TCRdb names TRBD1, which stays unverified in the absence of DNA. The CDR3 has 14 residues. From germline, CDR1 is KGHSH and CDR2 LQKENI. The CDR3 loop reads CASSKGALYNEQFF.

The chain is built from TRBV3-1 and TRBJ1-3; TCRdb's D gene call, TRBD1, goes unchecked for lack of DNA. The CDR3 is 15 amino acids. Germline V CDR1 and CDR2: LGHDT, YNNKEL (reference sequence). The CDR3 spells CASSPGWGSGNTIYF.

The CDR3 loop reads CASSPQGRVAFF. The rearrangement links TRBV19 to TRBJ1-1; checking the TCRdb D call of TRBD1 is not possible without DNA. The CDR3 is made up of 12 amino acids. Germline V gene lookup returns CDR1 LNHDA and CDR2 SQIVND (reference sequence).